This TCR beta chain came from a study of beta chain features in type 1 diabetes. In the study overall: Sorted cell examination encompassed approximately 110 million cells across all samples. Study results and caveats: Significant though moderate, a shortening of TCRB CDR3s appeared in all four CD4+ subsets of Type 1 diabetes patients.

All of the isolated RNA was reverse transcribed, so expressed TCRB transcripts were sequenced. The method was immunoSEQ multiplex PCR; TCRdb's version includes in-frame clones alone and lacks a portion of them. Here the sample spans about 710,000 clones, over 11% being singletons. On this clone: The target antigen is unknown.

The receptor was derived from a man younger than 30 with type 1 diabetes. Sequenced input: naive CD4+ T cells from blood.

CDR3 bases: TGTGCCAGCAGTCCCCTGGGGTTGGGTACCTACGAGCAGTACTTC. It encodes CASSPLGLGTYEQYF. The gene calls are TRBV25-1 and TRBJ2-7; D unresolved. CDR3 length: 15 amino acids. Per the germline V gene, CDR1 is MGHDK and CDR2 is SYGVNS. V gave up 5 bases and J gave up 2 bases, with 16 bases separating them.